This T cell receptor (beta chain) is from a study of human T cells and chemical hapten exposure. Time point noted: pre-sensitization, week 0. Described treatment: therapeutic diphenylcyclopropenone sensitization with weekly scalp DPC. TCRdb reprocessed the RACE reads with MiXCR, giving one entry per CDR3 protein. This sample yields 300,000 to 400,000 distinct CDR3 sequences, of which approximately 5% are seen a single time; 2.6% belongs to the top ten. V was cut by 7 bases and J by 1 base, with 10 bases left in between. Germline V gene data show CDR1 as MGHDK and CDR2 as SYGVNS. CDR3 size: 13 residues.

The sample here was whole blood, taken in connection with sensitization to the hapten diphenylcyclopropenone (DPC). The V and J genes are TRBV25-1 and TRBJ1-1; no clear D. This clonotype originated in a woman between 50 and 59 years old with alopecia areata. Some clones in this sample may be carry-over from other donors' samples. The DNA of the CDR3 is TGTGCCAGCAATAGTCCGGGGAACACTGAAGCTTTCTTT. This encodes CASNSPGNTEAFF.